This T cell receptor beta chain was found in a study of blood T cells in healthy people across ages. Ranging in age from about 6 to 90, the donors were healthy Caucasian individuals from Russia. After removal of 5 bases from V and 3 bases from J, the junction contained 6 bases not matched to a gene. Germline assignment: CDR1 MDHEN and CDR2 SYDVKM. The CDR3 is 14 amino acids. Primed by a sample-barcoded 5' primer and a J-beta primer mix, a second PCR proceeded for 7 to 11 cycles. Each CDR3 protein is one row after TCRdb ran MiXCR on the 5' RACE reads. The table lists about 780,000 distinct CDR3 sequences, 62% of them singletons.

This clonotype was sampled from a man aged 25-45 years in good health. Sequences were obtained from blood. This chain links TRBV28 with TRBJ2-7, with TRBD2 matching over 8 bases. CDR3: CASSLLGGVYEQYF. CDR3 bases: TGTGCCAGCAGTCTGCTCGGGGGGGTCTACGAGCAGTACTTC.